The 13 T cell receptor beta chains below were found in one sample sequenced in a study of blood T cell repertoires in COVID-19. Sequencing was performed with immunoSEQ multiplex PCR; in TCRdb, only in-frame clones are kept and a portion is missing. The table includes about 400,000 clones, around 90% detected once. Specimen: PBMCs or T cells enriched from blood (not recorded which). The origin of the receptors is a woman between 35 and 50 years old with acute COVID-19.

Here the CDR3 reads CASSLSGNFYEQYF. CDR3 in DNA: TGTGCCAGCAGCTTATCAGGGAACTTCTACGAGCAGTACTTC. The rearrangement links TRBV5-6 to TRBJ2-7; tentatively, D is TRBD1 (5 bases). V was cut by 2 bases and J by 3 bases, with 12 bases left in between. CDR1 and CDR2 (germline): SGHDT, YYEEEE. The CDR3 length is 14 residues.

The chain links TRBV9 to TRBJ1-2, with TRBD1 matching over 7 bases. The V segment lost 3 bases and the J segment 3 bases; nucleotides outside the gene matches: 11. From germline, CDR1 is SGDLS and CDR2 YYNGEE. The CDR3 contains 16 residues. The CDR3 DNA reads as TGTGCCAGCAGCGCCTCGAGGTATCAGGGGGACTATGGCTACACCTTC. Encoded protein: CASSASRYQGDYGYTF. The full variable domain, rest sourced from reference TRBV9 and TRBJ1-2, is DSGVTQTPKHLITATGQRVTLRCSPRSGDLSVYWYQQSLDQGLQFLIQYYNGEERAKGNILERFSAQQFPDLHSELNLSSLELGDSALYFCASSASRYQGDYGYTFGSGTRLTVV.

The gene calls are TRBV5-4 and TRBJ2-5; D remains unclear. Germline loops: CDR1 SGHNT, CDR2 YYREEE (reference sequence). The CDR3 covers 14 residues. Trimming left V 1 base short and J 4 bases short, with 11 bases between. The DNA for the CDR3 is TGTGCCAGCAGCTTGTTGAAGGAGCGAGAGACCCAGTACTTC. It is translated as CASSLLKERETQYF. Variable domain in full (rest from reference TRBV5-4 and TRBJ2-5): ETGVTQSPTHLIKTRGQQVTLRCSSQSGHNTVSWYQQALGQGPQFIFQYYREEENGRGNFPPRFSGLQFPNYSSELNVNALELDDSALYLCASSLLKERETQYFGPGTRLLVL.

The V gene is TRBV27, the J gene TRBJ1-1, with no clear D. V was pared by 3 bases and J by 1 base, with 6 bases between. From germline, CDR1 is MNHEY and CDR2 SMNVEV (reference sequence). The CDR3 covers 13 residues. CDR3 DNA sequence: TGTGCCAGCAGTTTTCACAGGAACACTGAAGCTTTCTTT. Protein: CASSFHRNTEAFF.

This clone was counted a single time. In DNA, the CDR3 is TGTGCCAGCAGCGCAACCATCGGGGACAACTACGAGCAGTACTTC. Protein sequence: CASSATIGDNYEQYF. This chain connects TRBV7-6 to TRBJ2-7; possible D gene TRBD1, 6 bases. V lost 5 bases, J lost 3 bases, and 17 bases lay in between. The CDR3 length is 15 residues. Per germline, CDR1 SGHVS and CDR2 FNYEAQ.

The chain employs TRBV5-1 and TRBJ1-1; 10 nucleotides line up with TRBD1. J gave up 4 bases and V 0 bases, and 3 bases lay outside the gene matches. Germline CDR1 SGHRS, CDR2 YFSETQ. The CDR3 contains 15 residues. CDR3 in amino acids: CASSLAGQGTTEAFF. The CDR3 bases are TGCGCCAGCAGCTTGGCGGGACAGGGGACCACTGAAGCTTTCTTT.

The chain employs TRBV19 and TRBJ2-5, with D possibly being TRBD1 (6 bases). The germline V gene has CDR1 LNHDA and CDR2 SQIVND (reference sequence). The germline V and J ends were trimmed by 7 bases and 1 base, with 10 bases remaining between them. The CDR3 runs to 13 residues. The CDR3, as DNA: TGTGCCAGTAATCAGGGGCGCCAAGAGACCCAGTACTTC. It translates to CASNQGRQETQYF. Full variable domain (remainder filled in from reference TRBV19 and TRBJ2-5): DGGITQSPKYLFRKEGQNVTLSCEQNLNHDAMYWYRQDPGQGLRLIYYSQIVNDFQKGDIAEGYSVSREKKESFPLTVTSAQKNPTAFYLCASNQGRQETQYFGPGTRLLVL.

The V call is TRBV4-1, the J call TRBJ2-7; no firm D call. This CDR3 region has 15 residues. Germline-derived CDR1 and CDR2 are MGHRA and YSYEKL. V shed 1 base and J shed 2 bases, with 12 bases lying between them. This CDR3 is CASSQARSLPYEQYF. Here the CDR3 DNA reads TGCGCCAGCAGCCAAGCACGTTCTCTACCCTACGAGCAGTACTTC.

The chain carries TRBV6-5 and TRBJ1-6; 7 bases fit TRBD1. V shed 6 bases and J 7 bases; nucleotides not matched to a gene: 6. This CDR3 has 14 amino acids. CDR1 and CDR2 from the germline V gene are MNHEY and SVGAGI. The DNA of the CDR3 is TGTGCCAGCAGAACGACAGGGAAAAATTCACCCCTCCACTTT. This encodes CASRTTGKNSPLHF.

The chain joins TRBV12-3 or TRBV12-4 to TRBJ1-1; D uncertain. Trimming removed 10 bases from V and 4 bases from J, with 16 bases in between. This CDR3 is 13 amino acids long. CDR3 protein: CATRSNSGTEAFF. The CDR3 nucleotides read TGTGCCACACGGAGCAACTCCGGCACTGAAGCTTTCTTT.

The chain employs TRBV5-1 and TRBJ2-2; 7 bases are shared with TRBD1. V dropped 3 bases and J dropped 3; count of bases not matched to a gene: 8. The germline V gene has CDR1 SGHRS and CDR2 YFSETQ. The CDR3 length is 16 residues. CDR3 loop: CASSSGQALDTGELFF. CDR3 coding DNA: TGCGCCAGCAGCTCAGGACAGGCCCTCGACACCGGGGAGCTGTTTTTT.

The gene calls are TRBV9 and TRBJ2-1; D might be TRBD1 (6 bases). V lost 3 bases and J lost 6, with 13 bases in between. CDR1 is SGDLS and CDR2 is YYNGEE in the germline V gene. The CDR3 has 14 amino acids. The CDR3 nucleotides read TGTGCCAGCAGCGCCATGACAGGACCCAATGAGCAGTTCTTC. It translates to CASSAMTGPNEQFF.

This chain links TRBV6-5 with TRBJ2-2; unclear D gene. The CDR3 sequence is 15 residues long. The ends were cut back, 0 bases at V and 0 bases at J, with 5 bases in the middle. The germline CDR1 and CDR2 sequences are MNHEY and SVGAGI. The CDR3 protein is CASSYSPANTGELFF. As DNA, the CDR3 is TGTGCCAGCAGTTACTCCCCCGCGAACACCGGGGAGCTGTTTTTT.